The 18 T cell receptor beta chains below come from one sample, sequenced in a study of cytomegalovirus exposure and HLA in healthy donors. Primers for the PCR totalled 60 Vbeta and 13 Jbeta. Generated by immunoSEQ multiplex PCR, the TCRdb table keeps only in-frame clones and is missing some. Its table lists about 70,000 clones. The material sequenced was PBMCs. These TCRs come from a female donor in good health and CMV-seropositive.

The V and J genes are TRBV11-3 and TRBJ2-3; tentative D call: TRBD2 (6 bases). V shed 1 base and J shed 4 bases, with 18 bases lying between them. CDR3 length: 17 amino acids. Per germline, CDR1 SGHNT and CDR2 YENEEA. CDR3 amino acids: CASSLARLGGEADTQYF. CDR3 sequence (DNA): TGTGCCAGCAGCTTAGCGCGCCTGGGGGGAGAGGCAGATACGCAGTATTTT.

The chain combines TRBV6-5 with TRBJ2-7; possibly TRBD1 for D (5 bases). CDR1 is MNHEY, CDR2 SVGAGI, per germline. The CDR3 totals 15 residues. Deletions cut 6 bases from V and 4 bases from J, with 19 bases between. The CDR3 reads CASRAQQVGSYEQYF. CDR3 nucleotides: TGTGCCAGCAGAGCCCAACAGGTGGGGTCGTACGAGCAGTACTTC.

The chain links TRBV9 to TRBJ2-7; 7 bases map to TRBD2. Germline V lookup: CDR1 SGDLS, CDR2 YYNGEE. The CDR3 consists of 15 residues. The V segment lost 4 bases and the J segment 0 bases; nucleotides outside the gene matches: 7. In nucleotides, the CDR3 is TGTGCCAGCAGCCCCGGGCTAGCGGCCTCCTACGAGCAGTACTTC. This encodes CASSPGLAASYEQYF.

Details on this clone: The germline gene is not matched at one end of the junction; a read error may be the cause. The V call is TRBV5-1, the J call TRBJ1-6; D is undetermined. Germline loops: CDR1 SGHRS, CDR2 YFSETQ. CDR3 length: 14 residues. The CDR3 loop reads CASTLLEGGSPLHF. CDR3 coding DNA: TGCGCCAGCACCTTGCTGGAGGGAGGATCACCCCTCCACTTT.

CDR3 in amino acids: CASSPAGGEYGYTF. In DNA form, the CDR3 reads TGTGCCAGCTCACCAGCGGGCGGGGAATATGGCTACACCTTC. This chain uses TRBV18 with TRBJ1-2; D not certain. Germline CDR1 KGHSH, CDR2 LQKENI. The germline V and J ends were trimmed by 2 bases and 5 bases, with 12 bases remaining between them. The CDR3 covers 14 residues.

The rearrangement joins TRBV28 to TRBJ2-3; weak D call: TRBD2 (6 bases). Germline V gene sequence: CDR1 MDHEN, CDR2 SYDVKM. Trimming cost V 6 bases and J 2 bases, with 12 bases left between them. The CDR3 is 14 residues long. The CDR3 spells CASRVGGPTDTQYF. CDR3 in DNA: TGTGCCAGCAGGGTCGGGGGTCCCACAGATACGCAGTATTTT.

The chain is built from TRBV6-4 and TRBJ2-1; TRBD2 matches 8 bases. The V and J ends lost 5 bases and 5 bases, in that order; junction bases with no gene match: 8. Germline V gene data show CDR1 as MRHNA and CDR2 as SNTAGT. The CDR3 has 15 amino acids. The CDR3 sequence: CASSRAAGDDNEQFF. The CDR3 DNA follows: TGTGCCAGCAGTCGAGCAGCGGGGGACGACAATGAGCAGTTCTTC.

The chain links TRBV28 to TRBJ1-5; D may be TRBD1 (5 bases). The germline V gene has CDR1 MDHEN and CDR2 SYDVKM. This CDR3 has 14 residues. Between the trimmed V and J ends, which lost 7 bases and 11 bases, there was a span of 21 bases. CDR3 nucleotide sequence: TGTGCCAGCACAGCGGGACGGGGAAGGGTGGCCCAGCATTTT. This codes for CASTAGRGRVAQHF.

The J gene is TRBJ2-7, the V gene TRBV15; no clear D. This CDR3 is 12 amino acids long. Trimming cost V 0 bases and J 4 bases, with 4 bases left between them. CDR1 and CDR2 from the germline V gene are LNHNV and YYDKDF (reference sequence). The CDR3 protein is CATSRDRYEQYF. The CDR3 nucleotides are TGTGCCACCAGCAGAGATCGGTACGAGCAGTACTTC.

As regards this clone: The junction shows a germline mismatch at one end, possibly a read error. CDR3 region: CSVEPGNTEDFF. CDR3 nucleotide sequence: TGCAGCGTTGAACCGGGGAACACTGAAGATTTCTTT. V gene TRBV29-1 combines with J gene TRBJ1-1; D is ambiguous. The CDR3 spans 12 residues. Germline CDR1 is SQVTM and CDR2 is ANQGSEA.

V and J are TRBV29-1 and TRBJ1-1, with 8 bases lining up with TRBD1. This CDR3 is built from 15 residues. Germline V gene sequence: CDR1 SQVTM, CDR2 ANQGSEA. V shed 5 bases, J shed 1 base, and the junction held 9 bases outside the gene matches. CDR3 in DNA: TGCAGCGTTCTCTCCCTTGACAGGGGGAACACTGAAGCTTTCTTT. Translating it yields CSVLSLDRGNTEAFF.

J is TRBJ1-4 and V is TRBV11-1; D not certain. Trimming shortened V by 3 bases and J by 4 bases, and 9 bases separated the two germline ends. The CDR3 extends over 14 amino acids. Germline V gene sequence: CDR1 SGHAT, CDR2 FQDESV (reference sequence). CDR3 sequence (DNA): TGTGCCAGCAGCTTCGACGAGGGTAATGAAAAACTGTTTTTT. Its translation: CASSFDEGNEKLFF.

This rearrangement joins TRBV7-9 to TRBJ2-7; 9 bases map to TRBD2. The CDR3 contains 15 residues. V lost 5 bases, J lost 2 bases, and 7 bases stayed unmatched. Germline values: CDR1 SEHNR, CDR2 FQNEAQ (reference sequence). The CDR3 DNA follows: TGTGCCAGCAGCCAAACTAGCGGGCGTACCTACGAGCAGTACTTC. Translation: CASSQTSGRTYEQYF.

The chain links TRBV13 to TRBJ2-2; D is uncertain. Germline lookup yields CDR1 PRHDT and CDR2 FYEKMQ (reference sequence). This CDR3 has 12 amino acids. The ends were cut back, 3 bases at V and 7 bases at J, with 6 bases in the middle. CDR3 bases: TGTGCCAGCAGCTTTGAGGACGGGGAGCTGTTTTTT. Translation: CASSFEDGELFF.

A word on this clone: Other DNA sequences in this sample translate to the same CDR3. The chain carries TRBV29-1 and TRBJ2-1; the match to TRBD2 covers 10 bases. This CDR3 region has 14 residues. The V gene end was trimmed by 4 bases and the J gene end by 8 bases; junction bases not matched to a gene: 8. The germline V gene encodes CDR1 SQVTM and CDR2 ANQGSEA. CDR3 sequence reads: CSVGQREGRHEQFF. CDR3 bases: TGCAGCGTTGGCCAGCGGGAGGGCCGGCATGAGCAGTTCTTC.

V gene TRBV28 combines with J gene TRBJ2-1; 8 bases fit TRBD1. Per germline, CDR1 MDHEN and CDR2 SYDVKM. The CDR3 runs 14 residues. V lost 7 bases and J lost 7; bases outside the gene matches: 9. CDR3: CASISGGAGNEQFF. The DNA for the CDR3 is TGTGCCAGCATCTCAGGGGGCGCGGGGAATGAGCAGTTCTTC.

This chain uses TRBV29-1 with TRBJ2-2; D possibly corresponds to TRBD2 (5 bases). V was clipped by 4 bases and J by 6 bases, with 9 bases between them. The germline V gene encodes CDR1 SQVTM and CDR2 ANQGSEA. This CDR3 has 12 residues. Written as DNA, the CDR3 is TGCAGCGTTGTGGTGAGGGCCGGGGAGCTGTTTTTT. Encoded protein: CSVVVRAGELFF.

The chain uses TRBV7-9 and TRBJ2-1; the D gene is possibly TRBD1 (6 bases). Trimming shortened V by 1 base and J by 0 bases, and 13 bases separated the two germline ends. Germline CDR1 and CDR2: SEHNR and FQNEAQ (reference sequence). The CDR3 is made up of 17 amino acids. The CDR3 DNA reads as TGTGCCAGCAGCTTAGTTCGGGACACCGGCTCCTACAATGAGCAGTTCTTC. Protein: CASSLVRDTGSYNEQFF.